This is a list of T cell receptor beta chains from one sample in a study of blood T cell repertoires in COVID-19. Only in-frame clones appear in the TCRdb table, and some are missing; sequencing was by immunoSEQ multiplex PCR. Among 250,000 to 300,000 clones listed, approximately 86% were seen once. Sequenced material: peripheral blood. The origin of the receptors is a woman in her 70s with COVID-19, enrolled during active disease. CDR3s leave out the opening cysteine and the closing phenylalanine or tryptophan. The D gene is left open where the match is weak.

cdr3_aa j_call cdr3_length d_call v_call
ASSGGDRVNQPQH TRBJ1-5 13 TRBD1 TRBV9
ASRQGRGGAQETQY TRBJ2-5 14 TRBD2 TRBV4-1
ASSLGSLNEKLF TRBJ1-4 12 NA TRBV5-1
ASSVALESGNTIY TRBJ1-3 13 NA TRBV9
ASSEGQRLYGYT TRBJ1-2 12 NA TRBV6-1
ASSSPAGGEETQY TRBJ2-5 13 TRBD2 TRBV7-9
ASSSRTYSYEQY TRBJ2-7 12 NA TRBV13
ASSSATPGGRAAF TRBJ1-1 13 TRBD1 TRBV5-6
ASSGAVGGTDTQY TRBJ2-3 13 NA TRBV2
ASTAPGVGLEQY TRBJ2-7 12 NA TRBV5-6
ASSYAGTFQSYEQY TRBJ2-7 14 NA TRBV6-5
ATSGPGGQETQY TRBJ2-5 12 TRBD2 TRBV24-1
ASSYGQGYNEQF TRBJ2-1 12 TRBD1 TRBV5-1
ASSLGWALDEKLF TRBJ1-4 13 NA TRBV11-2
ASSRLSGWPYNEQF TRBJ2-1 14 NA TRBV4-1
ASRGQGAYEQY TRBJ2-7 11 TRBD1 TRBV12-3/TRBV12-4
AWSVKTSGGTRKETQY TRBJ2-5 16 TRBD2 TRBV30
ASSQERGRRPTDTQY TRBJ2-3 15 NA TRBV3-1/TRBV3-2
ASSLTLGGLRGGELF TRBJ2-2 15 NA TRBV7-3
ASSTTSGGPLGTDTQY TRBJ2-3 16 TRBD2 TRBV9
ASSYSGTGDGYT TRBJ1-2 12 TRBD1 TRBV2
ACSPIAGGYNEQF TRBJ2-1 13 TRBD2 TRBV4-3